The clone carrying this T cell receptor (beta chain) was counted at least ten times. The data were obtained in a study of T cells in Graves' hyperthyroidism and ophthalmopathy. Patients aged 18 to 65 had newly diagnosed hyperthyroidism of under 2 months' duration. Researchers barred patients who had uncontrolled infection, other autoimmune disease, pregnancy or lactation. Diagnosis relied on clinical symptoms, serum thyroxine and TRAb, thyroid ultrasound and orbital computed tomography. Cells are PBMCs isolated from roughly 9.2 ml of fresh blood. RNA transcripts served as the template for amplifying TCR beta CDR3 regions. RT-PCR in the first round (using the HTBI primer set) targeted the TCR CDR3. TCRdb recomputed calls from the multiplex PCR reads with MiXCR, one row per CDR3 protein. Of a few hundred thousand distinct CDR3 sequences detected, about 18% appear once; the ten largest clones hold 3% to 4%.

The CDR3 sequence is 15 residues long. V lost 2 bases to trimming and J lost 4 bases; unmatched junction nucleotides: 5. Germline CDR1 SGHRS, CDR2 YFSETQ. This TCR was sampled from a woman aged 18 to 35 with Graves' hyperthyroidism. The sequenced sample consisted of blood. V and J are TRBV5-1 and TRBJ1-4; 7 bases are a match to TRBD1. Written as DNA, the CDR3 is TGCGCCAGCAGCTTAACAGGGGCCGTTAATGAAAAACTGTTTTTT. It is translated as CASSLTGAVNEKLFF.